This T cell receptor beta chain was found in a study of T cells in localized non-small cell lung cancer. Study-level findings and limits: Among blood samples, higher T cell density accompanied longer overall survival. Uninvolved adjacent lung, not tumor, had the highest T cell clonality. Detection in adjacent lung was observed for a median 57 of the top 100 tumor clones.

Here immunoSEQ multiplex PCR was the method, and the copy in TCRdb shows in-frame clones only, minus some. The table lists 70,000 to 95,000 clones, approximately 91% of them singletons, with 4.1% in the top ten. Germline CDR1 and CDR2: SGHNT and YYREEE (reference sequence). The CDR3 length is 15 residues. Trimming took off 2 bases at V and 2 bases at J, with 13 bases between the two ends. A note on this clone: Its antigen is undetermined.

The origin of this receptor is a woman aged 40 to 75 with stage II squamous cell lung carcinoma. Sample: PBMCs, taken before any cancer treatment. This chain connects TRBV5-4 to TRBJ1-2; TRBD1 might be the D (5 bases). The CDR3 DNA reads TGTGCCAGCAGCTTTGAACAGGCTACCAACTATGGCTACACCTTC. This sequence encodes CASSFEQATNYGYTF.